The 18 T cell receptor beta chains presented below share a single source sample, sequenced in a study of CD8 T cells in ankylosing spondylitis. MiXCR, applied by TCRdb to the 5' RACE reads, yields one record per CDR3 protein. The table shows around 130,000 distinct CDR3 sequences, with about a tenth occurring only once. Sequences were obtained from blood, either unsorted or a sorted T cell fraction (not recorded which). The receptors derive from a male donor with ankylosing spondylitis or in good health (not recorded which).

The sample holds many counts of this clonotype. V gene TRBV28 combines with J gene TRBJ1-1; 11 bases agree with TRBD1. V lost 4 bases and J lost 4; bases outside the gene matches: 11. The V gene's germline CDR1 is MDHEN and CDR2 SYDVKM. The CDR3 spans 17 residues. The DNA of the CDR3 is TGTGCCAGCAGTTCGTACAGTCCCGGGACAGGGGGCACTGAAGCTTTCTTT. Amino acid sequence: CASSSYSPGTGGTEAFF.

Many counts were recorded for this clonotype. The genes are TRBV6-2 or TRBV6-3 and TRBJ2-1; TRBD1 aligns across 8 bases. The CDR3 sequence is 12 residues long. The germline V gene has CDR1 MNHEY and CDR2 SVGEGT. V lost 11 bases to trimming and J lost 8 bases; unmatched junction nucleotides: 8. The CDR3 bases are TGTGCCGGTGGACAGGGAGGCTATGAGCAGTTCTTC. Translated: CAGGQGGYEQFF.

This clonotype has ten or more counts. This chain links TRBV12-3 or TRBV12-4 with TRBJ2-1; D gene unclear. The CDR3 has 10 residues. V was pared by 5 bases and J by 14 bases, with 10 bases between. CDR3 in amino acids: CASSGTREFF. CDR3 DNA sequence: TGTGCCAGCAGTGGTACGCGTGAGTTCTTC.

This clonotype was detected ten times or more. The V and J genes are TRBV7-8 and TRBJ2-3, with TRBD1 matching over 10 bases. The CDR3 runs 15 residues. The V segment lost 4 bases and the J segment 4 bases; nucleotides outside the gene matches: 5. Germline CDR1 and CDR2: SGHVS and FQNEAQ. In DNA form, the CDR3 reads TGTGCCAGCAGCTCCCCGGGACAGGGGTCAGATACGCAGTATTTT. The encoded protein is CASSSPGQGSDTQYF. Supplemented by reference TRBV7-8 and TRBJ2-3, the full variable domain reads GAGVSQSPRYKVAKRGQDVALRCDPISGHVSLFWYQQALGQGPEFLTYFQNEAQLDKSGLPSDRFFAERPEGSVSTLKIQRTQQEDSAVYLCASSSPGQGSDTQYFGPGTRLTVL.

In this sample, this clonotype turned up many times. V is TRBV7-9 and J is TRBJ1-1; a weak D match, TRBD1 (6 bases). V was clipped by 5 bases and J by 3 bases, with 16 bases between them. The CDR3 length is 15 residues. CDR1 SEHNR and CDR2 FQNEAQ come from the germline V gene (reference sequence). CDR3 sequence: CASSPWSQGYTEAFF. The CDR3 region has the DNA TGTGCCAGCAGCCCGTGGTCGCAGGGGTACACTGAAGCTTTCTTT.

This clonotype was seen repeatedly, ten times or more. V and J are TRBV4-2 and TRBJ1-3; 10 bases are a match to TRBD1. The CDR3 extends over 17 amino acids. Trimming removed 0 bases from V and 1 base from J; junction bases left unmatched: 3. Germline assignment: CDR1 LGHNA and CDR2 YNFKEQ. The CDR3 loop is CASSQDWGQGSGNTIYF. CDR3 sequence (DNA): TGTGCCAGCAGCCAAGATTGGGGACAGGGGTCTGGAAACACCATATATTTT.

There are many counts of this clonotype. The V gene is TRBV28, the J gene TRBJ2-7; D uncertain. The CDR3 sequence is 12 residues long. Germline loops: CDR1 MDHEN, CDR2 SYDVKM. V shed 5 bases and J shed 2 bases, with 7 bases lying between them. CDR3 residues: CASSPQAYEQYF. CDR3 nucleotides: TGTGCCAGCAGTCCACAAGCCTACGAGCAGTACTTC.

This clonotype was seen many times. The chain recombines TRBV20-1 with TRBJ1-2; the match to TRBD1 covers 8 bases. Germline values: CDR1 DFQATT, CDR2 SNEGSKA (reference sequence). V gave up 5 bases and J gave up 7 bases; unmatched junction bases: 6. CDR3 size: 12 residues. The CDR3: CSAGQGVGGYTF. The DNA for the CDR3 is TGCAGTGCTGGACAGGGCGTGGGTGGCTACACCTTC.

This clonotype was observed a handful of times. DNA for the CDR3: TGCAGTGCTAGTGGGACTGGTATTTCACCCCTCCACTTT. Protein sequence: CSASGTGISPLHF. The chain has TRBV20-1 and TRBJ1-6, with D maybe TRBD1 (5 bases). Germline CDR1 reads DFQATT; CDR2 reads SNEGSKA (reference sequence). The CDR3 covers 13 residues. Trimming shortened V by 3 bases and J by 9 bases, and 12 bases separated the two germline ends.

This clonotype has only a few counts. The chain recombines TRBV10-3 with TRBJ2-1; 7 bases fit TRBD1. CDR1 is ENHRY and CDR2 is SYGVKD in the germline V gene. The CDR3 loop spans 17 amino acids. Trimming took 2 bases from V and 10 from J; bases not matched to a gene: 17. The CDR3 DNA reads as TGTGCCATCAGTGAGAGATACCGACAGGGCCTGACATGGGAGCAGTTCTTC. This translates into CAISERYRQGLTWEQFF.

This clonotype showed up many times. This chain links TRBV3-1 with TRBJ2-7; D unresolved. CDR1 is LGHDT, CDR2 YNNKEL, per germline (reference sequence). V lost 4 bases and J lost 6, with 10 bases in between. The length of the CDR3 is 12 residues. CDR3 coding DNA: TGTGCCAGCAGCCCCTCAAGTCTCGAGCAGTACTTC. Translated: CASSPSSLEQYF.

In its sample, this clonotype was seen many times. The rearrangement links TRBV5-5 to TRBJ1-2, with 7 bases that match TRBD1. This CDR3 has 18 amino acids. The V segment lost 2 bases and the J segment 5 bases; nucleotides outside the gene matches: 18. CDR1 is SGHKS, CDR2 YYEKEE, per germline (reference sequence). Written as DNA, the CDR3 is TGTGCCAGCAGCTTCATGACAGGGCGATCCCTCTCGGATTATGGCTACACCTTC. It is translated as CASSFMTGRSLSDYGYTF.

Many counts were recorded for this clonotype. The chain joins TRBV29-1 to TRBJ1-4; 7 nucleotides align to TRBD1. The CDR3 sequence is 13 residues long. V lost 6 bases and J lost 4; bases outside the gene matches: 5. CDR1 is SQVTM and CDR2 is ANQGSEA in the germline V gene. CDR3 sequence: CSVRTGGNEKLFF. The CDR3 nucleotides read TGCAGCGTCCGGACAGGTGGTAATGAAAAACTGTTTTTT.

This clonotype was detected many times. The rearrangement links TRBV5-1 to TRBJ2-7; weak D call: TRBD1 (5 bases). There are 15 residues in the CDR3. The V gene's germline CDR1 is SGHRS and CDR2 YFSETQ. The ends were cut back, 7 bases at V and 6 bases at J, with 23 bases in the middle. This CDR3 reads CASGQDSGLNGEQYF. The CDR3 region has the DNA TGCGCCAGCGGCCAAGACAGTGGGTTAAATGGCGAGCAGTACTTC.

This sequence joins TRBV7-2 and TRBJ1-4, with 10 bases identical to TRBD1. CDR3 size: 15 residues. Losses at the gene ends were 5 bases for V and 7 bases for J; bases not matched to a gene: 7. The germline V gene encodes CDR1 SGHTA and CDR2 FQGNSA. This CDR3 reads CASSPQGQGREKLFF. CDR3 in DNA: TGTGCCAGCAGCCCACAGGGACAGGGGCGTGAAAAACTGTTTTTT. Combining the CDR3 with reference TRBV7-2 and TRBJ1-4 gives the whole variable domain GAGVSQSPSNKVTEKGKDVELRCDPISGHTALYWYRQSLGQGLEFLIYFQGNSAPDKSGLPSDRFSAERTGGSVSTLTIQRTQQEDSAVYLCASSPQGQGREKLFFGSGTQLSVL.

This clonotype was counted a few times. The gene calls are TRBV7-2 and TRBJ1-5; D unresolved. The germline V and J ends were trimmed by 1 base and 6 bases, with 10 bases remaining between them. The CDR3 is 14 amino acids. CDR1 SGHTA and CDR2 FQGNSA come from the germline V gene. In DNA, the CDR3 is TGTGCCAGCAGCTTAGGCGGGATCAGTCAGCCCCAGCATTTT. It translates to CASSLGGISQPQHF.

The rearrangement uses TRBV15 and TRBJ2-1, with D maybe TRBD2 (5 bases). CDR3 length: 14 amino acids. Trimming removed 2 bases at V and 9 bases at J, with 14 bases between. Germline V gene data show CDR1 as LNHNV and CDR2 as YYDKDF (reference sequence). The CDR3 nucleotides are TGTGCCACCAGCAGATTTTCTTTGGGAGCTGAGCAGTTCTTC. Residues: CATSRFSLGAEQFF.

V gene TRBV27 combines with J gene TRBJ1-5, with D perhaps matching TRBD1 (5 bases). V lost 6 bases and J lost 0, with 24 bases in between. From germline, CDR1 is MNHEY and CDR2 SMNVEV (reference sequence). The CDR3 covers 19 residues. The CDR3 region is CASRPMPGTANYSNQPQHF. The CDR3 bases are TGTGCCAGCAGACCTATGCCCGGGACGGCAAACTATAGCAATCAGCCCCAGCATTTT.